This T cell receptor (beta chain) was observed in a study of cytomegalovirus exposure and HLA in healthy donors. Turning to the study itself: Of some 400 genotyped donors, about 80% clustered with self-reported Caucasian donors.

PCR used 60 Vbeta primers and 13 Jbeta primers. Assay used: immunoSEQ multiplex PCR; TCRdb lists only in-frame clones, some missing. Here the sample table reports more than 95,000 clones. Germline V gene data show CDR1 as ENHRY and CDR2 as SYGVKD. CDR3 length equals 15 residues. The chain combines TRBV10-3 with TRBJ2-5, with TRBD2 identical over 8 bases. The better agreement between TRBJ2-7 and the DNA end casts doubt on the J call. This TCR was recovered from a man aged 30-40 years in good health and CMV-seronegative. Sequenced sample: PBMCs. CDR3 sequence (DNA): TGTGCCATCAGTGATCGAACTAGCGGACTCTACGAGCAGTACTTC. Its translation: CAISDRTSGLYEQYF.